This T cell receptor beta chain was observed in a study of T cell repertoires in cytomegalovirus infection. Study in general: Recently identified HLA-C-restricted CMV epitopes were among the peptides used. Indications came from public TCR beta signatures; they pointed to CMV infection and to a matching HLA type.

Findings of the study overall: The study identified carriers of CMV plus the relevant HLA from cumulative public TCR beta family frequency. What dominated the ex vivo response were HLA-C-restricted CMV-specific TCR beta clonotypes.

The sample holds a few counts of this clonotype. Its target is not known. TCRdb itself ran the reads through MiXCR, one entry per CDR3 protein. This table holds roughly 700,000 distinct CDR3 sequences, 30% to 35% found once. The specimen comprised cultured PBMCs, sampled from culture after CMV antigen stimulation. The clonotype originates from a human donor in good health (CMV status not recorded). Some clones in this sample may be carry-over from other donors' samples.

Here the CDR3 reads CASSLQQRDGAFF. CDR3 bases: TGTGCCAGCAGTTTACAGCAGAGGGATGGAGCTTTCTTT. V usage is TRBV12-3 or TRBV12-4 and J usage is TRBJ1-1; no clear D. V lost 2 bases and J lost 10, with 14 bases in between. CDR3 length equals 13 residues.